The clone carrying this T cell receptor (beta chain) was counted between two and nine times. TCRdb redid the calling of the reads with MiXCR, one entry per CDR3 protein. The sample gives around 100,000 distinct CDR3 sequences, 20% to 25% of which show up once; about two fifths is in the top ten. V lost 10 bases and J lost 3, with 16 bases in between. This CDR3 is 13 amino acids long. From germline, CDR1 is MDHEN and CDR2 SYDVKM. The sample originates from a study of T cell repertoires in cytomegalovirus infection. The chain employs TRBV28 and TRBJ2-7; D possibly matches TRBD1 or TRBD2 (5 bases each). Sequencing used CD8+ T cells from PBMCs. The source is a human donor in good health (CMV status not recorded). Some clones in this sample may be carry-over from other donors' samples. CDR3 amino acids: CATEGDPVYEQYF. CDR3 sequence (DNA): TGTGCCACCGAAGGGGACCCCGTCTACGAGCAGTACTTC.